The clone carrying this T cell receptor (beta chain) was found a few times. Original data processing: Scientists estimated how many nucleated cells there were by amplifying reference gene primers. Assay used: immunoSEQ multiplex PCR; TCRdb lists only in-frame clones, some missing. The V and J calls and clone size were taken over from that table, and D and trimming were inferred from the DNA. The sample holds about 82,000 clones, about 76% seen once. This sample is drawn from a study of blood T cell repertoires in COVID-19. Study summary: Spain, Italy and the United States supplied samples that represented acute and convalescent COVID-19. The cDNA or gDNA used as material had been derived from T cells, B-cell-depleted T cells, or PBMCs.

The source of this sequence is a man at least 80 years old with acute or convalescent COVID-19. Sequencing used peripheral blood.

The CDR3 region has the DNA TGTGCCAGTAGACCTACGGGACAGATGGACTATGGCTACACCTTC. Translation: CASRPTGQMDYGYTF. The V gene is TRBV19, the J gene TRBJ1-2, with 7 bases aligning to TRBD1. The V segment lost 6 bases and the J segment 3 bases; nucleotides outside the gene matches: 10. Looked up from germline, CDR1 is LNHDA and CDR2 is SQIVND (reference sequence). The CDR3 runs 15 residues.